The following is a TCR beta chain sequence with its context. The sample originates from a study of blood T cell repertoires in COVID-19. Study at large: Acute-phase and convalescent COVID-19 samples originated in the United States, Italy and Spain. PBMCs, B-cell-depleted T cells, or T cells were the source of the cDNA or gDNA that made up the material.

Looked up from germline, CDR1 is MRHNA and CDR2 is SNTAGT. Deletions cut 6 bases from V and 5 bases from J, with 13 bases between. This CDR3 contains 13 residues. Authors' analysis steps: From reference gene primer amplification, estimates of nucleated cell counts were derived. Sequenced by immunoSEQ multiplex PCR; TCRdb stores in-frame clones only, minus some. V and J calls plus clone size are reproduced from that table; the DNA served to infer D and trimming. This sample has roughly 57,000 clones; roughly 86% occur once, and the top ten carry around 6.9%. The chain links TRBV6-4 to TRBJ2-5; a weak D match, TRBD2 (5 bases). The specimen was peripheral blood. This clonotype originated in a man in his fifties or sixties with active or convalescent COVID-19. CDR3 coding DNA: TGTGCCAGCAGCCGGGATTCTGGTGAGACCCAGTACTTC. This translates into CASSRDSGETQYF.